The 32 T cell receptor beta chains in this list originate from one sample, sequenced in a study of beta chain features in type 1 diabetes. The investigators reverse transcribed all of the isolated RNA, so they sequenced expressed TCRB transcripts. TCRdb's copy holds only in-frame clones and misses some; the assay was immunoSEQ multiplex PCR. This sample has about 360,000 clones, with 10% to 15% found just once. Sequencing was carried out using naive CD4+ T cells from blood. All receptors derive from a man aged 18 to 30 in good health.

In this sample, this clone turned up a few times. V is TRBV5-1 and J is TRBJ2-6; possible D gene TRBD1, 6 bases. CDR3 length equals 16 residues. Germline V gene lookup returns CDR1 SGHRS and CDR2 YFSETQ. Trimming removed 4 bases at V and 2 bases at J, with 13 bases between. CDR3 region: CASSPHRVTGANVLTF. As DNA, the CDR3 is TGCGCCAGCAGCCCCCACAGGGTAACTGGGGCCAACGTCCTGACTTTC.

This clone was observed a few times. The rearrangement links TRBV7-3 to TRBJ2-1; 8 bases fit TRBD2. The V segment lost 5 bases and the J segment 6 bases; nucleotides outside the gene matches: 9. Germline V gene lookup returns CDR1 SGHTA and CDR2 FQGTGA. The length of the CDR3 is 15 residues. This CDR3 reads CASSATGTSINEQFF. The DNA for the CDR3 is TGTGCCAGCAGCGCCACCGGGACTAGTATCAATGAGCAGTTCTTC.

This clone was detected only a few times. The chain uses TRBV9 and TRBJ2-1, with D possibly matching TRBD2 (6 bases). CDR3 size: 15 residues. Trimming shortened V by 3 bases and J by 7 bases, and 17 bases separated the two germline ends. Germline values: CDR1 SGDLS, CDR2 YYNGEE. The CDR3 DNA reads TGTGCCAGCAGCGCCCCTGCAGGCGCGGGGAATGAGCAGTTCTTC. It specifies CASSAPAGAGNEQFF. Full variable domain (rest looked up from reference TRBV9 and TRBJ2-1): DSGVTQTPKHLITATGQRVTLRCSPRSGDLSVYWYQQSLDQGLQFLIQYYNGEERAKGNILERFSAQQFPDLHSELNLSSLELGDSALYFCASSAPAGAGNEQFFGPGTRLTVL.

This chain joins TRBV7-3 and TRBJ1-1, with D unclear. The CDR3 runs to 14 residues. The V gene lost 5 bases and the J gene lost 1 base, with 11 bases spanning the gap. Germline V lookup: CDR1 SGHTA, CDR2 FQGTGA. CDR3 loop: CASSPRSGNTEAFF. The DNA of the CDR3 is TGTGCCAGCAGCCCACGGTCAGGGAACACTGAAGCTTTCTTT.

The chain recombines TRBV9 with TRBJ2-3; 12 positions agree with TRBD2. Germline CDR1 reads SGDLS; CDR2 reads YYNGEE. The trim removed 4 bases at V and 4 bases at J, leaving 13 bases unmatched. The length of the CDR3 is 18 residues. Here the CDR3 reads CASSLRLAGAAGADTQYF. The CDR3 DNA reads TGTGCCAGCAGCCTCAGACTAGCGGGGGCGGCAGGAGCAGATACGCAGTATTTT.

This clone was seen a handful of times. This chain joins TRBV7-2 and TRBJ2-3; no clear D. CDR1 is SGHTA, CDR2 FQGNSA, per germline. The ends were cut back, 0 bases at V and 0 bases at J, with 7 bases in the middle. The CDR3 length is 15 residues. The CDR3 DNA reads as TGTGCCAGCAGCTTAGCGCGTCCTAGCACAGATACGCAGTATTTT. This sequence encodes CASSLARPSTDTQYF. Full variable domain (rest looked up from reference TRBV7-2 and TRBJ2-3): GAGVSQSPSNKVTEKGKDVELRCDPISGHTALYWYRQSLGQGLEFLIYFQGNSAPDKSGLPSDRFSAERTGGSVSTLTIQRTQQEDSAVYLCASSLARPSTDTQYFGPGTRLTVL.

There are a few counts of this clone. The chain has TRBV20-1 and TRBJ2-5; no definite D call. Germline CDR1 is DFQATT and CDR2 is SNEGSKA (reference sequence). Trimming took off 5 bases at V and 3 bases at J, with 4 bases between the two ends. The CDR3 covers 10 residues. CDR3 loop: CSASEETQYF. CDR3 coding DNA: TGCAGTGCTTCAGAAGAGACCCAGTACTTC.

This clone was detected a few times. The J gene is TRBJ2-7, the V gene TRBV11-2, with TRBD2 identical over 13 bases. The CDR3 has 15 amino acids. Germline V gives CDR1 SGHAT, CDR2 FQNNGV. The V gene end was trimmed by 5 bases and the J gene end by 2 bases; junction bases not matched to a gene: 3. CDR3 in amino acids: CASSRTSGSTYEQYF. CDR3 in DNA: TGTGCCAGCAGCCGGACTAGCGGGAGCACCTACGAGCAGTACTTC.

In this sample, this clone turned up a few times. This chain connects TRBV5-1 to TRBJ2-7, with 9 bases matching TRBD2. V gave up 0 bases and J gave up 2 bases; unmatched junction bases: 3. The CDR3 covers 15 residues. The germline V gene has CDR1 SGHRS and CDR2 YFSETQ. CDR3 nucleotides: TGCGCCAGCAGCTTGGATAGCGGGGGTCCCTACGAGCAGTACTTC. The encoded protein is CASSLDSGGPYEQYF. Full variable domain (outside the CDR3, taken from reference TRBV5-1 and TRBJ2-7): KAGVTQTPRYLIKTRGQQVTLSCSPISGHRSVSWYQQTPGQGLQFLFEYFSETQRNKGNFPGRFSGRQFSNSRSEMNVSTLELGDSALYLCASSLDSGGPYEQYFGPGTRLTVT.

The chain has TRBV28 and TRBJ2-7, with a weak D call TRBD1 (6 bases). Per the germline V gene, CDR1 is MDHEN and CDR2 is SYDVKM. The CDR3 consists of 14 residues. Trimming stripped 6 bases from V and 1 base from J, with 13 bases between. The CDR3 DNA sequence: TGTGCCAGCAGCCCGGAACAGGGATCCTACGAGCAGTACTTC. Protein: CASSPEQGSYEQYF.

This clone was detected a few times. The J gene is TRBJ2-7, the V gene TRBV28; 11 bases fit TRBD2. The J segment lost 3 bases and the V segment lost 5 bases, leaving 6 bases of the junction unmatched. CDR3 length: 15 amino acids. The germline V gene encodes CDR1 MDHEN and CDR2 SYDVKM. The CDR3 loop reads CASSTPGTSGYEQYF. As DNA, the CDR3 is TGTGCCAGCAGTACCCCCGGGACTAGCGGCTACGAGCAGTACTTC.

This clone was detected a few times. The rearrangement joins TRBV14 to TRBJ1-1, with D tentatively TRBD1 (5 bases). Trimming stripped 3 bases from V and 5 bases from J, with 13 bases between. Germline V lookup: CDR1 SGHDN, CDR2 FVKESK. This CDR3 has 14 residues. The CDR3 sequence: CASSHLSGNTEAFF. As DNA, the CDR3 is TGTGCCAGCAGCCACCTGTCAGGGAATACTGAAGCTTTCTTT.

The CDR3 reads CASSEGTGADGYTF. In DNA, the CDR3 is TGTGCCAGCAGTGAAGGGACAGGGGCGGACGGCTACACCTTC. This rearrangement joins TRBV2 to TRBJ1-2; 9 bases align to TRBD1. The CDR3 loop spans 14 amino acids. The ends lost 1 base at V and 8 bases at J; junction bases unmatched: 5. Germline CDR1 SNHLY, CDR2 FYNNEI.

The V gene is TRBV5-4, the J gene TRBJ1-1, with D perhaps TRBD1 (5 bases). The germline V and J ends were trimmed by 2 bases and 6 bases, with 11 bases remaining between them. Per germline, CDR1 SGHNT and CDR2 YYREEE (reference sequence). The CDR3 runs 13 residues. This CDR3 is CASSFRQKAEAFF. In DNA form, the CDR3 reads TGTGCCAGCAGCTTCCGACAGAAAGCTGAAGCTTTCTTT.

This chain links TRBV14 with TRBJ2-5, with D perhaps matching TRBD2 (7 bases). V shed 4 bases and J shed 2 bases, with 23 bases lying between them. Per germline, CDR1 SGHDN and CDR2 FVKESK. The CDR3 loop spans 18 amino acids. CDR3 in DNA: TGTGCCAGCAGCCCCGTAGGGGGGGATCCCGAATTTCAAGAGACCCAGTACTTC. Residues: CASSPVGGDPEFQETQYF. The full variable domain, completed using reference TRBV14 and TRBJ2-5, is EAGVTQFPSHSVIEKGQTVTLRCDPISGHDNLYWYRRVMGKEIKFLLHFVKESKQDESGMPNNRFLAERTGGTYSTLKVQPAELEDSGVYFCASSPVGGDPEFQETQYFGPGTRLLVL.

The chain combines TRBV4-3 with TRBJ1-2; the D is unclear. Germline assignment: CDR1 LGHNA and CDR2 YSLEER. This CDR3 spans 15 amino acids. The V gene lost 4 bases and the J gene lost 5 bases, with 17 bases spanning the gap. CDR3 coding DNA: TGCGCCAGCAGCCTGGACTCGGGCCTAAAGTATGGCTACACCTTC. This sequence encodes CASSLDSGLKYGYTF.

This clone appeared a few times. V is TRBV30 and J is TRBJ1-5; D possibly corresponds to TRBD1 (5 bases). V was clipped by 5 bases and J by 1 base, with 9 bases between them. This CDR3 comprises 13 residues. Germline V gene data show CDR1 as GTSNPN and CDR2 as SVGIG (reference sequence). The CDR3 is CAWAGGSNQPQHF. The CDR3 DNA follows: TGTGCCTGGGCCGGGGGAAGCAATCAGCCCCAGCATTTT. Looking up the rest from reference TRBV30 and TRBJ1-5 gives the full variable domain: SQTIHQWPATLVQPVGSPLSLECTVEGTSNPNLYWYRQAAGRGLQLLFYSVGIGQISSEVPQNLSASRPQDRQFILSSKKLLLSDSGFYLCAWAGGSNQPQHFGDGTRLSIL.

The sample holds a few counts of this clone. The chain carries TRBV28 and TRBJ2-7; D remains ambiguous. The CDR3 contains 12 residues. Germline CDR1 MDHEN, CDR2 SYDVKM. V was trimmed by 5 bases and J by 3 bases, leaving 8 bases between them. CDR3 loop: CASSRRGYEQYF. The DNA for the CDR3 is TGTGCCAGCAGTCGCAGAGGCTACGAGCAGTACTTC.

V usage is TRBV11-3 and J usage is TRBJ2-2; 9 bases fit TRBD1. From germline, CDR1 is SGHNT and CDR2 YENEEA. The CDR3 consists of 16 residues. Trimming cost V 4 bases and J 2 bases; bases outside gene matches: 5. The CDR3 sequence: CASSSVDRGNTGELFF. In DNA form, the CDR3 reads TGTGCCAGCAGCTCGGTGGACAGGGGAAACACCGGGGAGCTGTTTTTT.

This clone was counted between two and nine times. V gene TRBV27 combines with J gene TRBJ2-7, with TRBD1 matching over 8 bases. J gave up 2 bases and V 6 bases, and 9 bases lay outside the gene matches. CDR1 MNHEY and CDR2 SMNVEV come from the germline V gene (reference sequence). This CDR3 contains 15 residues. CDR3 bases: TGTGCCAGCAGACGCCCTGGGACAGGTACCTACGAGCAGTACTTC. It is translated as CASRRPGTGTYEQYF.

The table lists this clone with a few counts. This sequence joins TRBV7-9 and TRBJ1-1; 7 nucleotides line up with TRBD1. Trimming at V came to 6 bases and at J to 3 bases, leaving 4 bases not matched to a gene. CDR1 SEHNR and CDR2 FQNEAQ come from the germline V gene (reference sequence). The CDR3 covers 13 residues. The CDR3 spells CASSSQGHTEAFF. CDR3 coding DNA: TGTGCCAGCAGTTCACAGGGGCACACTGAAGCTTTCTTT.

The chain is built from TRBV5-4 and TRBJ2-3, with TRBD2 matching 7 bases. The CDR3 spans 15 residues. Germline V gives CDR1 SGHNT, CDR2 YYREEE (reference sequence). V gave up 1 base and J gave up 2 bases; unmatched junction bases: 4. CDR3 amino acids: CASSLKGRDTDTQYF. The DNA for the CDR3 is TGTGCCAGCAGCTTGAAGGGGAGGGACACAGATACGCAGTATTTT.

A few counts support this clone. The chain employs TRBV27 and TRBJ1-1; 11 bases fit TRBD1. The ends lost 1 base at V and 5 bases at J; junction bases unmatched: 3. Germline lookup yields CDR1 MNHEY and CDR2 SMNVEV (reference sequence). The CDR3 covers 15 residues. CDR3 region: CASSLLGTGGTEAFF. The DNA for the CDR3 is TGTGCCAGCAGTTTATTGGGGACAGGGGGGACTGAAGCTTTCTTT.

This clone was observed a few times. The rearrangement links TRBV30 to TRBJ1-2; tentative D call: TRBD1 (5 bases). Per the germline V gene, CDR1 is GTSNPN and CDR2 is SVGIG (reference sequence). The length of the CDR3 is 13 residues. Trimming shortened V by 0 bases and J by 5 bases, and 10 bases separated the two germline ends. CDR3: CAWSVGESYGYTF. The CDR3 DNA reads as TGTGCCTGGAGTGTAGGGGAATCTTATGGCTACACCTTC.

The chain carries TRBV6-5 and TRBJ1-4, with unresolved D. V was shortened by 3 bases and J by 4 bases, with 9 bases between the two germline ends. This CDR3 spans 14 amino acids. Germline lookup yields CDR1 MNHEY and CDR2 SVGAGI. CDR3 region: CASSYRRLNEKLFF. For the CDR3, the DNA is TGTGCCAGCAGTTATCGGAGACTTAATGAAAAACTGTTTTTT.

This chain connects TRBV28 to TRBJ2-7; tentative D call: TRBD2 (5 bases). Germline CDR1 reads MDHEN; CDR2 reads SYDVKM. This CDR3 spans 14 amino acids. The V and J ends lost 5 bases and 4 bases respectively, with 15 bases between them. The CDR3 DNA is TGTGCCAGCAGTCTCGCGACTATCAATTACGAGCAGTACTTC. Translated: CASSLATINYEQYF.

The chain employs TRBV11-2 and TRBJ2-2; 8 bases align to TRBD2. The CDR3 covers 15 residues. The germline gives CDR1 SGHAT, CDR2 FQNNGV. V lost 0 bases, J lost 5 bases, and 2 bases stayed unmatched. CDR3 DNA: TGTGCCAGCAGCTTAGAAGGGACTAGTACCGGGGAGCTGTTTTTT. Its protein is CASSLEGTSTGELFF.

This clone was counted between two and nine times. The CDR3 DNA is TGTGCCATCAGTGGTGAGGGCAGGGGCAGTACTGAAGCTTTCTTT. Translated, it gives CAISGEGRGSTEAFF. The rearrangement links TRBV10-3 to TRBJ1-1, with D maybe TRBD1 (6 bases). V shed 4 bases and J shed 5 bases, with 17 bases lying between them. The CDR3 covers 15 residues. CDR1 and CDR2 from the germline V gene are ENHRY and SYGVKD.

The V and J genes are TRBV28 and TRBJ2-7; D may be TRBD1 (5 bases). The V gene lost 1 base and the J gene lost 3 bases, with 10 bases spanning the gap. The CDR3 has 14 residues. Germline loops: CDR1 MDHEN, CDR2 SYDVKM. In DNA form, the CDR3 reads TGTGCCAGCAGTTTATCGTACAGGATCTACGAGCAGTACTTC. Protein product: CASSLSYRIYEQYF.

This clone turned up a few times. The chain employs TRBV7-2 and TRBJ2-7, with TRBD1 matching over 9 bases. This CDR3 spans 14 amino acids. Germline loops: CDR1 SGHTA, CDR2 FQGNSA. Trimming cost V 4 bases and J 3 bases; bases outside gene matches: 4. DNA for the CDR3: TGTGCCAGCAGCTCACCGGGACAGGGCTACGAGCAGTACTTC. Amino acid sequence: CASSSPGQGYEQYF.

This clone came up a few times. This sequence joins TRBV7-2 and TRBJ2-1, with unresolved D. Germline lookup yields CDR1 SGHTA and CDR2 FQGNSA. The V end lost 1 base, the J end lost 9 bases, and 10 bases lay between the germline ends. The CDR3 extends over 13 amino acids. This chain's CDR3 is CASSLERDSEQFF. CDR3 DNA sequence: TGTGCCAGCAGCTTAGAACGAGATAGTGAGCAGTTCTTC.

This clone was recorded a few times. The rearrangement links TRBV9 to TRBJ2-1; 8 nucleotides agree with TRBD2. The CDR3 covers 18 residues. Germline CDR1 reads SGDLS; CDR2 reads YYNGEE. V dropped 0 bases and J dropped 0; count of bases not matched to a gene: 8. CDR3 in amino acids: CASSVGAGGGSSYNEQFF. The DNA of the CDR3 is TGTGCCAGCAGCGTAGGTGCGGGGGGTGGGAGCTCCTACAATGAGCAGTTCTTC.